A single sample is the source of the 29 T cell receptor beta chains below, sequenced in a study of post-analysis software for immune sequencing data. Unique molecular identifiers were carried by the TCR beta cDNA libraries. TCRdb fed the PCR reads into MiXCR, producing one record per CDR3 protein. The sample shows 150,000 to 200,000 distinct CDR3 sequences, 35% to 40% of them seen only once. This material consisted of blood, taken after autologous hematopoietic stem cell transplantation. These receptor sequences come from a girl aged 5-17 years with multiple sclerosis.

The chain's CDR3 is CASSQDLTSGRWGSYNEQFF. The CDR3 bases are TGTGCCAGCAGCCAAGATCTTACTAGCGGGAGGTGGGGCTCCTACAATGAGCAGTTCTTC. The rearrangement links TRBV14 to TRBJ2-1; 12 bases line up with TRBD2. J gave up 0 bases and V 0 bases, and 9 bases lay outside the gene matches. Germline CDR1 is SGHDN and CDR2 is FVKESK. This CDR3 is built from 20 residues.

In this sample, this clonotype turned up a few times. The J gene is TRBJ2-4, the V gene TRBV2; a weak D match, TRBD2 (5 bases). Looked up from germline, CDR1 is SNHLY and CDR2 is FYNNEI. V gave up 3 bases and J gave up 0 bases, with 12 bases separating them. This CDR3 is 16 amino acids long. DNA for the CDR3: TGTGCCAGCAGTGATTTAGGAGGACTAGCCAAAAACATTCAGTACTTC. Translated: CASSDLGGLAKNIQYF. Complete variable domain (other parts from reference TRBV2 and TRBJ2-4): EPEVTQTPSHQVTQMGQEVILRCVPISNHLYFYWYRQILGQKVEFLVSFYNNEISEKSEIFDDQFSVERPDGSNFTLKIRSTKLEDSAMYFCASSDLGGLAKNIQYFGAGTRLSVL.

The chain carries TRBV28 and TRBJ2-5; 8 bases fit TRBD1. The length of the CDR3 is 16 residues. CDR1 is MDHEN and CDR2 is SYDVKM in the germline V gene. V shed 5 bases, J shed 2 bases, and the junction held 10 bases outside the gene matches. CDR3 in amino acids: CASSPRTGLEQETQYF. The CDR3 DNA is TGTGCCAGCAGTCCCCGGACAGGGTTAGAGCAAGAGACCCAGTACTTC.

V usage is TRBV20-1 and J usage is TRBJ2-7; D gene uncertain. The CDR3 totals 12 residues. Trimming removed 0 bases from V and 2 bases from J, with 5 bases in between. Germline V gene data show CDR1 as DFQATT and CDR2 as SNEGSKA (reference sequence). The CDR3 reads CSAREGPYEQYF. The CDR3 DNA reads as TGCAGTGCTAGAGAAGGCCCCTACGAGCAGTACTTC.

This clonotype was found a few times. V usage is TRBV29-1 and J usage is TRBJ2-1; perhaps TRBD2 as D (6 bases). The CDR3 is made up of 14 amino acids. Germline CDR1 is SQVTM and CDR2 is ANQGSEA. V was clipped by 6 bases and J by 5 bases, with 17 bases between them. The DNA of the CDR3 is TGCAGCGTCTTGAGGACTACCACTAACAATGAGCAGTTCTTC. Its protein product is CSVLRTTTNNEQFF.

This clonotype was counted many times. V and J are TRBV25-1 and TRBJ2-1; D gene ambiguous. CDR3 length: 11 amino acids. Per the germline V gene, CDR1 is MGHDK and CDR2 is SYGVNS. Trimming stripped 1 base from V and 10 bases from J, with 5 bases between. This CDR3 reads CASSESGEQFF. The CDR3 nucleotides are TGTGCCAGCAGTGAATCCGGGGAGCAGTTCTTC.

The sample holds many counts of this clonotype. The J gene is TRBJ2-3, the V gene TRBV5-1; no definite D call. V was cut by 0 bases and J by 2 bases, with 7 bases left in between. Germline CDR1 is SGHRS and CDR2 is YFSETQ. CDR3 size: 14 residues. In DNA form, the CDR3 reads TGCGCCAGCAGCTTGGACAGATCCACAGATACGCAGTATTTT. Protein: CASSLDRSTDTQYF.

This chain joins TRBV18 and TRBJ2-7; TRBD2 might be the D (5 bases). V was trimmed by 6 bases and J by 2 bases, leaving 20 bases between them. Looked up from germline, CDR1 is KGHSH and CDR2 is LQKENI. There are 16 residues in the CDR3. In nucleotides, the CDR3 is TGTGCCAGCTCCTCCGGGATCTCCGGATTCCCCTACGAGCAGTACTTC. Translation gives CASSSGISGFPYEQYF.

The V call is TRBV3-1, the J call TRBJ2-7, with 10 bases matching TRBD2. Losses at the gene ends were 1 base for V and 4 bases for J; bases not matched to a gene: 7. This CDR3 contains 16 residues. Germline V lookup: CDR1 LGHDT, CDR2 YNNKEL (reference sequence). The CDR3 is CASSQGPSGGFYEQYF. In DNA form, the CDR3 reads TGTGCCAGCAGCCAAGGGCCTAGCGGGGGATTTTACGAGCAGTACTTC.

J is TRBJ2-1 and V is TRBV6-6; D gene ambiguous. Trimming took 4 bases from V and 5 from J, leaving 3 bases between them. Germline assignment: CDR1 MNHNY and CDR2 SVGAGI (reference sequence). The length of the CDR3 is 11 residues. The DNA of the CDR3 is TGTGCCAGCAGTTGGGACAATGAGCAGTTCTTC. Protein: CASSWDNEQFF.

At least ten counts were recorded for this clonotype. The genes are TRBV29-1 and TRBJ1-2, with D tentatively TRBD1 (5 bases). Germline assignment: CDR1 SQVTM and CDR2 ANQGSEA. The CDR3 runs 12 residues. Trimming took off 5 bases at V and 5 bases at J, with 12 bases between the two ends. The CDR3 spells CSVRVAGYGYTF. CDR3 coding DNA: TGCAGCGTTCGGGTGGCAGGGTATGGCTACACCTTC.

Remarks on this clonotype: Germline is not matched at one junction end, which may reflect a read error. The CDR3 nucleotides are TGTGCCAGCTCTAGGGGGATCAGGACAGCCCGAAGCTCCTACAATGAGCCGTTCTTC. It is translated as CASSRGIRTARSSYNEPFF. The chain combines TRBV28 with TRBJ2-1; D might be TRBD1 (6 bases). Per the germline V gene, CDR1 is MDHEN and CDR2 is SYDVKM. The CDR3 runs 19 residues.

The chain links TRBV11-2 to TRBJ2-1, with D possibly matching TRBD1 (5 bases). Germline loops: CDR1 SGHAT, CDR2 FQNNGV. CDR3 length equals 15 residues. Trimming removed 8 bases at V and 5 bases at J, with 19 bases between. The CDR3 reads CASGALEKGNNEQFF. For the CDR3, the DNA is TGTGCCAGCGGGGCCTTAGAAAAAGGCAACAATGAGCAGTTCTTC.

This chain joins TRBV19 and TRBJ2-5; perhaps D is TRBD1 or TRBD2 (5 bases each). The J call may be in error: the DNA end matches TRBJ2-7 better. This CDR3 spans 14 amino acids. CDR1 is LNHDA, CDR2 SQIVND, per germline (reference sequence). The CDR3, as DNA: TGTGCCAGTAGGATACCGGGGCAGGGCCACGAGCAGTACTTC. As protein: CASRIPGQGHEQYF.

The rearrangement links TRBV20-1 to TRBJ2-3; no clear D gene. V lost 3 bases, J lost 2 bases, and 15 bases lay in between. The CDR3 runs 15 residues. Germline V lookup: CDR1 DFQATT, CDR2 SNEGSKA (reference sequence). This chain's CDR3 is CSASILRISTDTQYF. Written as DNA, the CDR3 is TGCAGTGCTAGTATCTTACGTATTTCCACAGATACGCAGTATTTT.

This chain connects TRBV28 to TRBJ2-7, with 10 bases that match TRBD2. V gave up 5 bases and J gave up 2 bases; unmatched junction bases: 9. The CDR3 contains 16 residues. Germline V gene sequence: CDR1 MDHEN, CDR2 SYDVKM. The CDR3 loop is CASSRHSGRNTYEQYF. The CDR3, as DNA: TGTGCCAGCAGTCGCCATAGCGGGAGGAACACCTACGAGCAGTACTTC.

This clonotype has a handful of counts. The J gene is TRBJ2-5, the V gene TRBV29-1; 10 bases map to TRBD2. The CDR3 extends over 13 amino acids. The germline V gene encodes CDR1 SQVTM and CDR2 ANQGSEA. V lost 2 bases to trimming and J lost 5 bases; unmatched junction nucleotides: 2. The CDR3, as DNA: TGCAGCGTTGAATGGACTAGCGGTGAGACCCAGTACTTC. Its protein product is CSVEWTSGETQYF.

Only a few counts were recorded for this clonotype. The CDR3 is CASSLTGDHSAKNIQYF. For the CDR3, the DNA is TGCGCCAGCAGCTTGACAGGGGACCACTCGGCCAAAAACATTCAGTACTTC. The V gene is TRBV5-1, the J gene TRBJ2-4; 7 bases are shared with TRBD1. CDR1 SGHRS and CDR2 YFSETQ come from the germline V gene. The CDR3 sequence is 17 residues long. J was trimmed by 1 base and V by 1 base; bases with no gene match: 8.

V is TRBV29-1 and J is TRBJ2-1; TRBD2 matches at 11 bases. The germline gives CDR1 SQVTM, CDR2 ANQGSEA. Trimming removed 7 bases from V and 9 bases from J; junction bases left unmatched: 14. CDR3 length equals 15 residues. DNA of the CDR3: TGCAGCGCGACTAGCGGGACCCCTTTAGAGGGTGAGCAGTTCTTC. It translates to CSATSGTPLEGEQFF.

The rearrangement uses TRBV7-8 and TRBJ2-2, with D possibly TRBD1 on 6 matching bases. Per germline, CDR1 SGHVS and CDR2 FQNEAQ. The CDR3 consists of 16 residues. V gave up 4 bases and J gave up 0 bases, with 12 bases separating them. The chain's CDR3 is CASSSRQATNTGELFF. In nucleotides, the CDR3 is TGTGCCAGCAGCTCCCGACAGGCTACGAACACCGGGGAGCTGTTTTTT.

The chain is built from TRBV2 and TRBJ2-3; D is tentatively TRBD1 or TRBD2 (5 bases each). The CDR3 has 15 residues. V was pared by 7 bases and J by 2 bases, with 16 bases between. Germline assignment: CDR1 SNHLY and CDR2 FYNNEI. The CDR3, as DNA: TGTGCCAGCACCCTAGGGACCCTTTCCACAGATACGCAGTATTTT. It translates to CASTLGTLSTDTQYF.

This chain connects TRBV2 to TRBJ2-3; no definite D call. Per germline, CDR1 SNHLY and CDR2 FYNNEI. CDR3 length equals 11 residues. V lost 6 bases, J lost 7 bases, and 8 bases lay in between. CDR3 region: CASRLENTQYF. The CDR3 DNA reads TGTGCCAGCAGACTCGAGAATACGCAGTATTTT.

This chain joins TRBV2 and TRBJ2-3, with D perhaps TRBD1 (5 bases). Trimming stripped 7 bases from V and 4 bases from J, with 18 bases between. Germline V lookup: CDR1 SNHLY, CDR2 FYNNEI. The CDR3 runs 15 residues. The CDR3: CASKDRLGQADTQYF. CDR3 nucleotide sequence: TGTGCCAGCAAAGATCGTCTGGGGCAGGCAGATACGCAGTATTTT.

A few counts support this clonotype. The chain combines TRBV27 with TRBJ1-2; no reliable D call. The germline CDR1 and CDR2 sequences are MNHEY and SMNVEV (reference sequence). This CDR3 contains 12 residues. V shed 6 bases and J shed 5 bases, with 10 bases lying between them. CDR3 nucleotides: TGTGCCAGCAGAGGCAGCGTTTATGGCTACACCTTC. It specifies CASRGSVYGYTF.

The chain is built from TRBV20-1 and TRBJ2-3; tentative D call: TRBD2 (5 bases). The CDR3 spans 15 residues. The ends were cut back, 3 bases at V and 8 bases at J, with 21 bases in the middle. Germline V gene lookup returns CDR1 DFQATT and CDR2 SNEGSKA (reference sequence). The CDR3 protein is CSARDWVGSRGTQYF. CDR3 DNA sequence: TGCAGTGCTAGGGATTGGGTGGGATCTCGGGGTACGCAGTATTTT.

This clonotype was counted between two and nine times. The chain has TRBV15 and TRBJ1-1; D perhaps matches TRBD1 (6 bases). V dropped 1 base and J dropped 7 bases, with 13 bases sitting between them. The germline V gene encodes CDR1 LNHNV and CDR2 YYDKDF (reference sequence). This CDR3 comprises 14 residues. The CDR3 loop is CATSRGGAMDEAFF. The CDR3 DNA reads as TGTGCCACCAGCAGAGGGGGGGCAATGGATGAAGCTTTCTTT.

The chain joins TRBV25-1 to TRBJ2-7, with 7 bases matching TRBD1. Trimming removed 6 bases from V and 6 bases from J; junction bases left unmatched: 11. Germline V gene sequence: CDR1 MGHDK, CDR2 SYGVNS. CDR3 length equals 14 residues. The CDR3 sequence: CASRGDRESGEQYF. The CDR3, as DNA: TGTGCCAGCAGAGGGGACAGAGAAAGTGGCGAGCAGTACTTC.

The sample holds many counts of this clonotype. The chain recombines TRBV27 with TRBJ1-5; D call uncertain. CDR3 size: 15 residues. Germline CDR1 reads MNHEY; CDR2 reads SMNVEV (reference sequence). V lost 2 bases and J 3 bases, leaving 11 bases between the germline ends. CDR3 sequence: CASSLAGGFNQPQHF. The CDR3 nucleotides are TGTGCCAGCAGTTTAGCCGGTGGGTTCAATCAGCCCCAGCATTTT.

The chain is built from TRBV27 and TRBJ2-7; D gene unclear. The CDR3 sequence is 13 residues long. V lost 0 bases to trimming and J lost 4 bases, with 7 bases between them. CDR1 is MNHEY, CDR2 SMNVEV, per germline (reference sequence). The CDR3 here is CASSLSPRYEQYF. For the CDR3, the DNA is TGTGCCAGCAGTTTATCCCCCAGATACGAGCAGTACTTC.